One and the same sample provided the 21 T cell receptor beta chains below, sequenced in a study of molecular identifiers for immune sequencing clone quantification. In TCRdb, the PCR reads were re-called with MiXCR into one record per CDR3 protein. The repertoire holds 490,000 or so distinct CDR3 sequences, less than 30% seen once, with about 0.75% in the top ten. Input material: naive CD8+ T cells from blood, with Jurkat cell RNA spiked in. Subset given: FACS-sorted CD8+CD4-CCR7+CD45RA+ naive T cells. The origin of the receptors is a human donor in good health. Some libraries in this study had Jurkat cell RNA spiked in.

This clonotype was seen a handful of times. A much larger clone differs from this one at a single base, so this may be a read error. This chain links TRBV4-2 with TRBJ2-6, with 10 bases fitting TRBD2. The CDR3 runs 18 residues. CDR1 is LGHNA, CDR2 YNFKEQ, per germline. J gave up 2 bases and V 0 bases, and 4 bases lay outside the gene matches. CDR3 nucleotides: TGTGCCAGCAGCCAAGAACAAGCGGGAGGGCCTGGGGCCAACGTCCTGACTTTC. As protein: CASSQEQAGGPGANVLTF.

This clonotype was recorded only once. This may come from a read error, since a much larger clone is one base off. The V gene is TRBV2, the J gene TRBJ2-5; 7 bases are a match to TRBD1. The CDR3 length is 15 residues. Germline V lookup: CDR1 SNHLY, CDR2 FYNNEI. Here the CDR3 DNA reads TGTGCCAGCAACCCGGGACAGTACTCACAAGAGCCCCAGTACTTC. Translating gives CASNPGQYSQEPQYF.

With respect to this clonotype: A much larger clone lies a single base off, so this may be a read error. The CDR3 end shows no conserved phenylalanine or tryptophan, and so a read error is likely. This sequence joins TRBV7-9 and TRBJ2-3; 12 bases are shared with TRBD2. This CDR3 is built from 16 residues. V lost 5 bases, J lost 5 bases, and 8 bases stayed unmatched. CDR1 SEHNR and CDR2 FQNEAQ come from the germline V gene (reference sequence). The DNA of the CDR3 is TGTGCCAGCAGCAAGACTAGCGGGAGTCGCGGAGATACGCAGTATCTT. Residues: CASSKTSGSRGDTQYL.

Many counts were recorded for this clonotype. The rearrangement uses TRBV27 and TRBJ2-7; 8 bases agree with TRBD1. Unmatched junction bases numbered 2, after V lost 0 bases and J lost 4 bases. The CDR3 is 14 residues long. Germline CDR1 reads MNHEY; CDR2 reads SMNVEV (reference sequence). The CDR3 is CASSLSRTGYEQYF. The CDR3, as DNA: TGTGCCAGCAGTTTATCGAGGACAGGGTACGAGCAGTACTTC.

The rearrangement links TRBV11-2 to TRBJ2-1, with 13 positions matching TRBD2. V lost 2 bases, J lost 8 bases, and 6 bases stayed unmatched. The CDR3 is made up of 16 amino acids. Germline V gene sequence: CDR1 SGHAT, CDR2 FQNNGV. As DNA, the CDR3 is TGTGCCAGCAGCTTAACTAGCGGGGGGGCCTGGGATGAGCAGTTCTTC. Encoded protein: CASSLTSGGAWDEQFF.

This clonotype was observed a few times. The rearrangement uses TRBV16 and TRBJ1-1; D is unclear. The V gene's germline CDR1 is KGHSY and CDR2 FQNENV. The CDR3 totals 15 residues. Deletions cut 0 bases from V and 1 base from J, with 9 bases between. The CDR3 is CASSQSGTSNTEAFF. DNA for the CDR3: TGTGCCAGCAGCCAATCCGGAACGTCGAACACTGAAGCTTTCTTT.

The V gene is TRBV11-2, the J gene TRBJ2-1; the match to TRBD2 covers 7 bases. CDR1 and CDR2 (germline): SGHAT, FQNNGV. The CDR3 has 16 residues. Losses at the gene ends were 5 bases for V and 2 bases for J; bases not matched to a gene: 9. In nucleotides, the CDR3 is TGTGCCAGCAGCAAGTCCCCTAGCGGTGCCTACAATGAGCAGTTCTTC. Translation gives CASSKSPSGAYNEQFF.

The rearrangement uses TRBV6-1 and TRBJ2-5; D is unresolved. The CDR3 contains 13 residues. Germline-derived CDR1 and CDR2 are MNHNS and SASEGT. V dropped 2 bases and J dropped 4 bases, with 8 bases sitting between them. For the CDR3, the DNA is TGTGCCAGCAGTGAAATACAGACAGAGACCCAGTACTTC. It specifies CASSEIQTETQYF.

To note about this clonotype: Its ends do not fully match the called genes, so a read error is possible. The CDR3 sequence is CAGSWGSNQPQHF. The CDR3 DNA reads TGTGCCGGCAGCTGGGGGAGCAATCAGCCCCAGCATTTT. V is TRBV7-6 and J is TRBJ1-5; D may be TRBD1 (5 bases). From germline, CDR1 is SGHVS and CDR2 FNYEAQ. The CDR3 has 13 amino acids.

Of note for this clonotype: A much larger clone lies one base from this, so it may be a read error. The chain joins TRBV7-9 to TRBJ2-7; possibly TRBD1 for D (6 bases). This CDR3 region has 15 residues. Germline CDR1 SEHNR, CDR2 FQNEAQ (reference sequence). This chain's CDR3 is CASSSVTGQAYGQYF. DNA for the CDR3: TGTGCCAGCAGTTCGGTGACAGGACAAGCCTACGGGCAGTACTTC.

This chain links TRBV20-1 with TRBJ1-2, with D tentatively TRBD1 (6 bases). There are 14 residues in the CDR3. CDR1 and CDR2 from the germline V gene are DFQATT and SNEGSKA (reference sequence). Trimming cost V 0 bases and J 4 bases, with 12 bases left between them. In DNA form, the CDR3 reads TGCAGTGCTAGAGATCCGCGAGGGGGCTATGGCTACACCTTC. Its protein product is CSARDPRGGYGYTF.

J is TRBJ2-7 and V is TRBV27; D gene uncertain. Germline CDR1 reads MNHEY; CDR2 reads SMNVEV (reference sequence). Trimming took off 3 bases at V and 4 bases at J, with 10 bases between the two ends. This CDR3 spans 13 amino acids. CDR3 residues: CASSFKDQYEQYF. In DNA, the CDR3 is TGTGCCAGCAGTTTTAAGGATCAGTACGAGCAGTACTTC.

With regard to this clonotype: A read error is likely, as this CDR3 ends without the conserved phenylalanine or tryptophan. The V gene is TRBV30, the J gene TRBJ2-2; 7 nucleotides match TRBD1. CDR1 is GTSNPN and CDR2 is SVGIG in the germline V gene (reference sequence). The CDR3 consists of 14 residues. V shed 5 bases and J 1 base; nucleotides not matched to a gene: 4. CDR3 in amino acids: CAWEQGQNTGELFL. The CDR3 DNA reads as TGTGCCTGGGAACAGGGGCAGAACACCGGGGAGCTGTTTCTT.

CDR3 protein: CASSTGTGLSYEQYF. CDR3 in DNA: TGTGCCAGCAGTACCGGGACAGGGCTGTCCTACGAGCAGTACTTC. The rearrangement uses TRBV11-1 and TRBJ2-7; 9 positions match TRBD1. CDR1 SGHAT and CDR2 FQDESV come from the germline V gene (reference sequence). This CDR3 region has 15 residues. Trimming took 6 bases from V and 1 from J; bases not matched to a gene: 7.

This clonotype has only a few counts. The chain is built from TRBV14 and TRBJ2-7; D is possibly TRBD1 (5 bases). This CDR3 contains 15 residues. Germline values: CDR1 SGHDN, CDR2 FVKESK. The V gene lost 3 bases and the J gene lost 4 bases, with 16 bases spanning the gap. The CDR3 region is CASSHTGSDWYEQYF. CDR3 nucleotide sequence: TGTGCCAGCAGCCATACAGGATCCGATTGGTACGAGCAGTACTTC.

The rearrangement links TRBV7-8 to TRBJ1-1, with D uncertain. Trimming pared 5 bases from V and 3 bases from J, leaving 7 bases between. The CDR3 is 12 amino acids. CDR1 is SGHVS, CDR2 FQNEAQ, per germline. In nucleotides, the CDR3 is TGTGCCAGCAGCCCTCCATACACTGAAGCTTTCTTT. Protein product: CASSPPYTEAFF.

This clonotype turned up a few times. This chain links TRBV27 with TRBJ2-2; no clear D. Germline lookup yields CDR1 MNHEY and CDR2 SMNVEV (reference sequence). The CDR3 is made up of 14 amino acids. The germline V and J ends were trimmed by 8 bases and 4 bases, with 14 bases remaining between them. The CDR3 protein is CASSPGTATGELFF. The CDR3 coding sequence is TGTGCCAGCTCCCCTGGAACAGCCACCGGGGAGCTGTTTTTT.

This clonotype was counted ten times or more. This chain uses TRBV7-2 with TRBJ2-7; possible D gene TRBD2, 6 bases. V was trimmed by 1 base and J by 4 bases, leaving 17 bases between them. CDR1 is SGHTA, CDR2 FQGNSA, per germline. This CDR3 region has 16 residues. The chain's CDR3 is CASSLDARLGEYEQYF. CDR3 DNA sequence: TGTGCCAGCAGCTTAGACGCGAGACTAGGAGAGTACGAGCAGTACTTC.

The chain uses TRBV3-1 and TRBJ2-2, with TRBD2 as a possible D gene (6 bases). The V end was cut by 3 bases, the J end by 6 bases, with 11 bases between. This CDR3 has 14 amino acids. Germline CDR1 and CDR2: LGHDT and YNNKEL (reference sequence). CDR3 loop: CASSQGGLSGELFF. The CDR3 DNA follows: TGTGCCAGCAGCCAGGGGGGACTTTCCGGGGAGCTGTTTTTT.

This clonotype turned up a few times. The rearrangement joins TRBV12-3 or TRBV12-4 to TRBJ2-5; D may be TRBD1 or TRBD2 (5 bases each). V lost 1 base and J lost 5, with 8 bases in between. The CDR3 totals 13 residues. The CDR3: CASSLGGMETQYF. The CDR3 DNA is TGTGCCAGCAGTTTAGGGGGGATGGAGACCCAGTACTTC.

This rearrangement joins TRBV2 to TRBJ2-2; either TRBD1 or TRBD2 may fit D (6 bases each). The CDR3 spans 14 residues. V lost 3 bases and J 6 bases, leaving 11 bases between the germline ends. Germline CDR1 and CDR2: SNHLY and FYNNEI. As DNA, the CDR3 is TGTGCCAGCAGTGAGGAGGGGGAGGCCGGGGAGCTGTTTTTT. This translates into CASSEEGEAGELFF. The variable domain in full, completed from reference TRBV2 and TRBJ2-2, reads EPEVTQTPSHQVTQMGQEVILRCVPISNHLYFYWYRQILGQKVEFLVSFYNNEISEKSEIFDDQFSVERPDGSNFTLKIRSTKLEDSAMYFCASSEEGEAGELFFGEGSRLTVL.